Given below is one T cell receptor (beta chain) in context. Germline CDR1 is LGHDT and CDR2 is YNNKEL (reference sequence). The ends were cut back, 4 bases at V and 7 bases at J, with 11 bases in the middle. The CDR3 totals 13 residues. The entry originates in a study of response to subunit inactivated influenza vaccine. Each CDR3 protein gets one entry after TCRdb re-called the RT-PCR reads with MiXCR. The sample carries under 550,000 distinct CDR3 sequences, roughly 7.9% recorded once. The chain couples TRBV3-1 to TRBJ2-1, with D possibly being TRBD1 or TRBD2 (6 bases each). This clonotype was sampled from a man aged 50-75 years who received an inactivated influenza vaccine. Sequenced here: PBMCs from blood, sampled roughly 24 months after vaccination. This CDR3 reads CASSRGAFNEQFF. CDR3 in DNA: TGTGCCAGCAGCCGGGGGGCTTTTAATGAGCAGTTCTTC.